This TCR beta chain was retrieved from a study of human T cells and chemical hapten exposure. Across the study: Diphenylcyclopropenone was applied weekly to patients' scalps across the roughly 23-week study. DPC 0.01% went on the upper back by patch test, with reading at 6 days.

V was pared by 5 bases and J by 4 bases, with 8 bases of the junction left unmatched. CDR3 length equals 14 residues. The germline gives CDR1 KGHSH, CDR2 LQKENI. Worth noting for this clonotype: The antigen is not known.

As to time point: patch test 3, about 24 weeks after DPC sensitization. The treatment is: therapeutic diphenylcyclopropenone sensitization with weekly scalp DPC. The authors extracted total RNA from unfractionated whole blood. Study conclusions and caveats: Relative to controls, expanded TCRs formed significantly more large CDR3 similarity clusters.

MiXCR was run by TCRdb on the RACE reads, yielding one entry per CDR3 protein. Altogether 180,000 or so distinct CDR3 sequences are present, roughly a quarter being singletons, with the ten largest covering roughly 2.5%. The origin of this receptor is a woman in her 40s with alopecia areata. Some clones in this sample may be carry-over from other donors' samples. The material sequenced was whole blood, taken in connection with sensitization to the hapten diphenylcyclopropenone (DPC). This sequence joins TRBV18 and TRBJ2-7; TRBD1 agrees at 7 bases. CDR3 protein: CASSSGTVIYEQYF. The CDR3, as DNA: TGTGCCAGCTCATCCGGGACAGTCATTTACGAGCAGTACTTC.